This is a list of T cell receptor beta chains from one sample in a study of neoadjuvant nivolumab and ipilimumab in lung cancer. The table came from immunoSEQ multiplex PCR; TCRdb's copy has only in-frame clones and leaves some out. The data contain 25,000 to 30,000 clones, roughly three quarters of them seen just once; the ten biggest clones take up roughly 18%. Source: tumor tissue, taken after neoadjuvant nivolumab, alone or with ipilimumab, at or shortly before surgery. The receptors were gathered from an adult with non-small cell lung cancer. Each CDR3 is given with its conserved first and last residue.

V	J	CDR3
TRBV7-2	TRBJ1-5	CASSPDRFQPQHF
TRBV6-1	TRBJ2-7	CASSEEAYEQYF
TRBV11-2	TRBJ2-3	CASSINRVADTQYF
TRBV7-9	TRBJ2-1	CASSFVAGGLNEQFF
TRBV7-9	TRBJ2-2	CASSPGVRVTGELFF
TRBV2	TRBJ1-2	CARTGTYGYTF
TRBV10-2	TRBJ1-4	CASSGDRVRWTNEKLFF
TRBV4-2	TRBJ1-4	CASSQGGAGNEKLFF
TRBV5-1	TRBJ2-5	CASSPGLFQETQYF
TRBV6-1	TRBJ2-1	CASTPSGGPYNEQFF
TRBV7-2	TRBJ2-3	CASSLGRDPDTQYF
TRBV29-1	TRBJ1-4	CSASTGRHEKLFF
TRBV5-5	TRBJ2-2	CASSWEYRVGTGELFF
TRBV6-5	TRBJ1-2	CASSYPTGDGYTF
TRBV7-8	TRBJ1-3	CASSPGVGGNTIYF
TRBV5-1	TRBJ2-5	CASSLWGLGETQYF
TRBV30	TRBJ2-7	CAGGLPRQARHEQYF
TRBV9	TRBJ2-7	CASSAQPGQGAGEQYF
TRBV18	TRBJ2-7	CASFRAGSSYEQYF
TRBV5-4	TRBJ2-1	CASSLGGLAGGAREQFF
TRBV5-1	TRBJ1-1	CASSLRTGVDTEAFF
TRBV6-5	TRBJ1-1	CASSYSQNTEAFF
TRBV29-1	TRBJ1-1	CSVGTTGPNTEAFF
TRBV11-2	TRBJ2-7	CASSSGSEQYF
TRBV5-4	TRBJ2-4	CASSFRDGKNIQYF
TRBV18	TRBJ2-1	CASSPSAYNEQFF
TRBV19	TRBJ1-6	CASGGQGSSPLHF
TRBV7-9	TRBJ1-2	CASSSGALYGYTF
TRBV7-9	TRBJ2-3	CASSLGIGSRDTQYF
TRBV11-2	TRBJ1-2	CASSLDSSSGYTF
TRBV29-1	TRBJ1-2	CSVELGPLDGYTF
TRBV10-2	TRBJ2-3	CASSAAPEGVPQYF
TRBV30	TRBJ1-5	CAWSGEDNQPQHF
TRBV25-1	TRBJ2-5	CASSDTLRGPVQYF
TRBV19	TRBJ1-1	CASSIGGSEAFF
TRBV7-2	TRBJ2-7	CASSIPYRDEQYF
TRBV7-2	TRBJ2-3	CASTQTDTQYF
TRBV29-1	TRBJ2-5	CSVDNVGARETQYF
TRBV5-4	TRBJ2-7	CASTLDRNYEQYF
TRBV5-1	TRBJ1-4	CASSLGGQGEKLFF
TRBV29-1	TRBJ1-2	CREKHRDHPRTNYGYTF
TRBV7-2	TRBJ2-7	CASSQQAGGYEQYF
TRBV5-1	TRBJ2-2	CASQVLAGGRTGELFF
TRBV30	TRBJ1-5	CACGTVLSNQPQHF
TRBV5-1	TRBJ2-2	CASSSYYTGELFF
TRBV5-1	TRBJ1-1	CASSLEGVRTEAFF
TRBV5-4	TRBJ1-1	CASSSPGTGNTEAFF
TRBV11-1	TRBJ2-1	CASSLWGSGGYNEQFF
TRBV30	TRBJ1-2	CAWSVKGHVSNYGYTF
TRBV11-1	TRBJ2-1	CASSLDSGGVNEQFF
TRBV11-2	TRBJ2-2	CASSSQGGNTGELFF
TRBV14	TRBJ1-2	CASSQSVQGARGYTF
TRBV7-6	TRBJ2-3	CASSLLHTSGGANTDTQYF
TRBV2	TRBJ1-1	CASSGEVNTEAFF
TRBV1	TRBJ2-5	CTSSPPDSCETQYF
TRBV7-2	TRBJ1-1	CASSWTGHTEAFF
TRBV5-6	TRBJ2-2	CASKQGYTGELFF
TRBV7-9	TRBJ1-1	CATLLEVLGTEAFF
TRBV5-1	TRBJ2-3	CASSLLAGTSYDTQYF